This T cell receptor (beta chain) is from a study of blood T cell repertoires in COVID-19. Germline V lookup: CDR1 MGHRA, CDR2 YSYEKL. The CDR3 covers 17 residues. The junction had 4 bases not matched to a gene; V was cut back by 0 bases and J by 4 bases. Assay: immunoSEQ multiplex PCR; the TCRdb copy retains only in-frame clones and omits some. The table shows roughly 430,000 clones, with roughly 90% occurring only once. Recruits, aged 18 to 89 years, lived in 25 or so US areas. Membership in each cohort depended on participant-reported clinical history. This sequence was found in a woman aged 40 to 50 with acute COVID-19. This chain connects TRBV4-1 to TRBJ2-3; TRBD2 agrees at 13 bases. The sample comprised PBMCs or T cells enriched from blood (not recorded which). The CDR3 reads CASSQEQTSGGADTQYF. The DNA for the CDR3 is TGCGCCAGCAGCCAAGAACAAACTAGCGGGGGGGCAGATACGCAGTATTTT.